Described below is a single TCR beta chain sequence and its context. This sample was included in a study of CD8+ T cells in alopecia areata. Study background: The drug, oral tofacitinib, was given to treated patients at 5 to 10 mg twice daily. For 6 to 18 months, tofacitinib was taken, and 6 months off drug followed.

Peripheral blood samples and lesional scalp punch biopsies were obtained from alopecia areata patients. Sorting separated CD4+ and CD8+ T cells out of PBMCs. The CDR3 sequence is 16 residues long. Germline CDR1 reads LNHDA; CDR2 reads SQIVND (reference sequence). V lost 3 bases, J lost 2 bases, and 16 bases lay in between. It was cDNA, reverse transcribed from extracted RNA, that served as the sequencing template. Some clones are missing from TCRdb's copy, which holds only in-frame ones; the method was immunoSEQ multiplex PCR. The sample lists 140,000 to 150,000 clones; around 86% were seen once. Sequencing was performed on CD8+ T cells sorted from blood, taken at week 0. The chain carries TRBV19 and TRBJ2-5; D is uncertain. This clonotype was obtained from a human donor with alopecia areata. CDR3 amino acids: CASSIFPPAGQETQYF. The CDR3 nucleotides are TGTGCCAGTAGTATTTTCCCGCCAGCCGGGCAAGAGACCCAGTACTTC.